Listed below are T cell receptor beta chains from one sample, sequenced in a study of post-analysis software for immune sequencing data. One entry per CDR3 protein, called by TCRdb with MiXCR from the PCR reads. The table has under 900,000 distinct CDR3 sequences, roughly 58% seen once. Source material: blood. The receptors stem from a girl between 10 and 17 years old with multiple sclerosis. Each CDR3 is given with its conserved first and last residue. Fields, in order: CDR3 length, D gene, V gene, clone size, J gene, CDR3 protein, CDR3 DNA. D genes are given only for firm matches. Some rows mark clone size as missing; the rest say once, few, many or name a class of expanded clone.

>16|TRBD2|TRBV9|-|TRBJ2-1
CASSYSGIGGYNEQFF
TGTGCCAGCAGCTATAGCGGGATAGGGGGCTACAATGAGCAGTTCTTC
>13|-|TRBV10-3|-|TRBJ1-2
CAIRVSGDYGYTF
TGTGCCATCAGGGTCTCAGGAGACTATGGCTACACCTTC
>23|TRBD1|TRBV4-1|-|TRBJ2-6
CASSLWTGGPLRFLSSGANVLTF
TGCGCCAGCAGCCTCTGGACAGGGGGCCCTCTGCGGTTCCTCTCCTCTGGGGCCAACGTCCTGACTTTC
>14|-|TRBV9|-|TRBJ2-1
CASSVYGVTNEQFF
TGTGCCAGCAGCGTTTACGGGGTAACCAATGAGCAGTTCTTC
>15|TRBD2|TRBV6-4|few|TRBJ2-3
CASSGAGRSTDTQYF
TGTGCCAGCAGTGGAGCGGGACGAAGCACAGATACGCAGTATTTT
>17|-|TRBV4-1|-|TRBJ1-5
CASSQGGPGFSNQPQHF
TGCGCCAGCAGCCAAGGGGGGCCGGGGTTTAGCAATCAGCCCCAGCATTTT
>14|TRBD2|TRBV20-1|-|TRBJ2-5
CSARDGLAGGAQYF
TGCAGTGCTAGAGACGGACTAGCGGGGGGGGCCCAGTACTTC
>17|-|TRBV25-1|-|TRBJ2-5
CASSSRGGGLLQETQYF
TGTGCCAGCAGTTCCCGGGGAGGAGGTCTCCTCCAAGAGACCCAGTACTTC
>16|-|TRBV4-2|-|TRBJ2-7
CASSQDGSGRAYEQYF
TGTGCCAGCAGCCAAGACGGATCGGGCAGGGCCTACGAGCAGTACTTC
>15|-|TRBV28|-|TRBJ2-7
CTSTRDSRFSYEQYF
TGTACCAGCACTCGGGACTCACGTTTCTCCTACGAGCAGTACTTC
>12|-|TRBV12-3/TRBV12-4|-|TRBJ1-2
CASRGYGYGYTF
TGTGCCAGCAGGGGCTACGGCTATGGCTACACCTTC
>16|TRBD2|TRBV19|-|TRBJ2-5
CASSIFRGGEWETQYF
TGTGCCAGTAGTATTTTTCGCGGGGGTGAGTGGGAGACCCAGTACTTC
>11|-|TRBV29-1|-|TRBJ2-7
CSAGTGPEQYF
TGCAGCGCTGGAACAGGGCCCGAGCAGTACTTC